This TCR beta chain is drawn from a study of post-analysis software for immune sequencing data. Overall study findings and caveats: There were roughly five TRBV segments more frequent in patients than controls, and TRBV5-6, TRBV5-1 and TRBV20-1 were among them.

The germline CDR1 and CDR2 sequences are MDHEN and SYDVKM. The CDR3 is 12 residues long. V dropped 7 bases and J dropped 7 bases, with 10 bases sitting between them. In its sample, this clonotype was seen a few times. Antigen: not known. Included in the TCR beta cDNA libraries were unique molecular identifiers. TCRdb re-analysed the PCR reads in MiXCR, keeping a single row per CDR3 protein. The profile covers roughly 600,000 distinct CDR3 sequences, with roughly 46% appearing a single time and approximately 1.7% taken by the ten largest. The chain uses TRBV28 and TRBJ1-4; D is ambiguous. Material for sequencing was blood. The clonotype comes from a girl between 10 and 17 years old with multiple sclerosis. The CDR3 DNA sequence: TGTGCCAGCACCATAACCGGTGAAAAACTGTTTTTT. Its protein product is CASTITGEKLFF.